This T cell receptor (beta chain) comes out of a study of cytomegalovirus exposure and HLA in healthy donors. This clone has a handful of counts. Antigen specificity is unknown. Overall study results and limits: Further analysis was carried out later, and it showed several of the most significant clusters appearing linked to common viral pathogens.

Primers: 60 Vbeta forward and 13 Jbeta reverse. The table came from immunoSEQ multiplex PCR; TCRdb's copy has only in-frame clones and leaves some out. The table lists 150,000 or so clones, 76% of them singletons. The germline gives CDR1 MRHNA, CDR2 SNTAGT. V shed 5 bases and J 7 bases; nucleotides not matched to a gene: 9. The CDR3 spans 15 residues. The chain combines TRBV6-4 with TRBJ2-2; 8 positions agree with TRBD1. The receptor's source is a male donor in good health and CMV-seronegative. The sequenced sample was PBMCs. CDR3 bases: TGTGCCAGCAGTCAAACGACAGGGGCTAGCGGGGAGCTGTTTTTT. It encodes CASSQTTGASGELFF.